Reported below is one T cell receptor beta chain. The CDR3 covers 15 residues. Germline lookup yields CDR1 SGHRS and CDR2 YFSETQ. Trimming stripped 4 bases from V and 0 bases from J, with 11 bases between. This entry comes from a study of OX40 agonist ivuxolimab in advanced cancers. Study context: Ivuxolimab, an agonistic anti-OX40 (CD134) antibody, was given to patients. Head and neck, renal cell, melanoma or hepatocellular carcinoma were the cancers that dose-escalation patients had. Treatment received earlier with anti-PD-1, anti-PD-L1 or anti-CTLA-4 agents was allowed, and around 36% had some. In three patients, partial responses were observed, one with hepatocellular carcinoma and two with cutaneous melanoma.

Measured with immunoSEQ multiplex PCR; TCRdb has only the in-frame clones, and not every one. The table records some 64,000 clones, 83% of them present only once. The chain couples TRBV5-1 to TRBJ1-5, with D maybe TRBD1 (6 bases). The source material was CD4+ or CD8+ T cells sorted from blood, sampled in a trial of the OX40 agonist ivuxolimab. The sequence derives from an adult with an advanced solid tumor such as melanoma, head and neck, liver or kidney cancer. In DNA form, the CDR3 reads TGCGCCAGCAGCCCGGGGGCGAATAGCAATCAGCCCCAGCATTTT. Amino acids: CASSPGANSNQPQHF.